The 17 T cell receptor beta chains given below trace back to one sample, sequenced in a study of T cells in Graves' hyperthyroidism and ophthalmopathy. Amplification targeted TCR beta CDR3 regions from RNA transcripts. HTBI primers drove first-round RT-PCR of the TCR CDR3. In TCRdb, the multiplex PCR reads were re-called with MiXCR into one record per CDR3 protein. The data hold roughly 400,000 distinct CDR3 sequences, with 11% to 15% observed a single time. Sequencing was performed on blood. The receptors shown here come from a man between 45 and 60 years old with Graves' ophthalmopathy.

This clonotype was counted many times. The chain is built from TRBV6-1 and TRBJ2-1; 7 bases match TRBD1. Trimming took 4 bases from V and 3 from J; bases not matched to a gene: 3. Germline CDR1 MNHNS, CDR2 SASEGT. The CDR3 is 14 amino acids. The CDR3: CASSVAGGYNEQFF. The DNA of the CDR3 is TGTGCCAGCAGTGTTGCAGGGGGCTACAATGAGCAGTTCTTC.

Turning to this clonotype: A read error may be the cause here, since a much bigger clone is one base away. The chain combines TRBV12-5 with TRBJ2-1; D possibly corresponds to TRBD1 (5 bases). The germline V gene has CDR1 LGHNT and CDR2 FRNRAP. This CDR3 spans 14 amino acids. Here the CDR3 reads CASGFLPTDNGQFF. The DNA for the CDR3 is TGTGCTAGTGGTTTCTTGCCTACGGACAATGGGCAGTTCTTC.

This clonotype was seen only a few times. The gene calls are TRBV15 and TRBJ2-3; D is unresolved. Per the germline V gene, CDR1 is LNHNV and CDR2 is YYDKDF (reference sequence). CDR3 length: 15 residues. V shed 5 bases and J shed 2 bases, with 14 bases lying between them. The CDR3 DNA is TGTGCCACCAGCCCCCGTCACGGCAACACAGATACGCAGTATTTT. It specifies CATSPRHGNTDTQYF.

CDR3 DNA: TGCAGTGCTAGACCAGGGACAGCTAGCTACAATGAGCAGTTCTTC. Translation gives CSARPGTASYNEQFF. The genes are TRBV20-1 and TRBJ2-1, with 7 bases matching TRBD1. CDR1 and CDR2 from the germline V gene are DFQATT and SNEGSKA (reference sequence). V was pared by 2 bases and J by 3 bases, with 7 bases of the junction left unmatched. The CDR3 runs 15 residues.

This clonotype was observed many times. V is TRBV7-8 and J is TRBJ2-1; the match to TRBD2 covers 11 bases. CDR1 is SGHVS, CDR2 FQNEAQ, per germline. Trimming took 1 base from V and 9 from J; bases not matched to a gene: 5. The CDR3 runs to 15 residues. The CDR3 nucleotides are TGTGCCAGCAGCTTAGTACTAGCGGGAGTGGGTGAGCAGTTCTTC. Protein: CASSLVLAGVGEQFF.

J is TRBJ2-6 and V is TRBV12-3 or TRBV12-4; 10 bases line up with TRBD1. V lost 7 bases to trimming and J lost 0 bases; unmatched junction nucleotides: 9. This CDR3 is built from 18 residues. Written as DNA, the CDR3 is TGTGCCAGCAAAAGTCGAGGGACAGGGGTCTCTGGGGCCAACGTCCTGACTTTC. Translating it yields CASKSRGTGVSGANVLTF.

This clonotype was found a few times. This rearrangement joins TRBV4-2 to TRBJ2-3; unclear D gene. Germline loops: CDR1 LGHNA, CDR2 YNFKEQ. CDR3 length: 15 amino acids. The V end was cut by 1 base, the J end by 0 bases, with 8 bases between. DNA for the CDR3: TGTGCCAGCAGCCAAGGACCCCTTAGCACAGATACGCAGTATTTT. Translated: CASSQGPLSTDTQYF.

This clonotype was observed many times. The chain combines TRBV18 with TRBJ2-7; possible D gene TRBD1, 6 bases. CDR3 size: 14 residues. Trimming took off 2 bases at V and 5 bases at J, with 13 bases between the two ends. The V gene's germline CDR1 is KGHSH and CDR2 LQKENI. CDR3 DNA sequence: TGTGCCAGCTCACCAAGGAACAGGGCCCACGAGCAGTACTTC. This sequence encodes CASSPRNRAHEQYF.

In this sample, this clonotype turned up many times. The chain has TRBV30 and TRBJ1-2, with 7 bases lining up with TRBD1. Looked up from germline, CDR1 is GTSNPN and CDR2 is SVGIG (reference sequence). CDR3 length equals 12 residues. With V trimmed by 1 base and J by 6 bases, 2 bases remained unmatched. CDR3 sequence: CAWSGQGDGYTF. The DNA of the CDR3 is TGTGCCTGGAGTGGACAGGGCGATGGCTACACCTTC.

This clonotype appeared a few times. This chain joins TRBV10-3 and TRBJ2-7, with a tentative D call TRBD2 (5 bases). The germline V gene has CDR1 ENHRY and CDR2 SYGVKD. Trimming took off 7 bases at V and 10 bases at J, with 20 bases between the two ends. The CDR3 sequence is 13 residues long. CDR3 sequence reads: CAIKDGGSSSQYF. The CDR3 DNA is TGTGCCATCAAGGACGGCGGGTCCTCGAGCCAGTACTTC.

The chain combines TRBV14 with TRBJ1-2; 7 nucleotides line up with TRBD1. Germline lookup yields CDR1 SGHDN and CDR2 FVKESK. This CDR3 has 12 residues. J lost 8 bases, V lost 4 bases, and 4 bases had no gene match. The CDR3 sequence: CASSRGTEGYTF. CDR3 DNA: TGTGCCAGCAGCCGAGGGACAGAAGGCTACACCTTC.

This clonotype was picked up many times. The CDR3: CASSLRDAVEETQYF. The CDR3 bases are TGTGCCAGCAGCTTGCGGGACGCGGTAGAGGAGACCCAGTACTTC. The J gene is TRBJ2-5, the V gene TRBV5-5, with D perhaps TRBD1 or TRBD2 (5 bases each). V was pared by 1 base and J by 5 bases, with 15 bases between. The CDR3 extends over 15 amino acids. Germline V lookup: CDR1 SGHKS, CDR2 YYEKEE (reference sequence).

This clonotype was seen repeatedly, ten times or more. The rearrangement links TRBV6-1 to TRBJ2-5; D remains ambiguous. The V and J ends lost 11 bases and 3 bases respectively, with 19 bases between them. CDR3 length equals 14 residues. The germline CDR1 and CDR2 sequences are MNHNS and SASEGT. The chain's CDR3 is CAASQRAVKETQYF. In DNA form, the CDR3 reads TGTGCCGCCTCCCAACGAGCAGTCAAAGAGACCCAGTACTTC.

This clonotype was seen a handful of times. The junction does not match germline at one end; this may be a read error. The chain has TRBV10-2 and TRBJ2-1; 9 positions match TRBD2. CDR3 length equals 15 residues. Germline V gives CDR1 WSHSY, CDR2 SAAADI. The CDR3 is CAVGPAGGGYNEQFF. The CDR3 DNA is TGTGCCGTCGGCCCGGCGGGAGGGGGGTACAATGAGCAGTTCTTC.

The chain's CDR3 is CASSQDPGNPYGYTF. CDR3 DNA: TGTGCCAGCAGCCAAGATCCTGGGAATCCCTATGGCTACACCTTC. V usage is TRBV14 and J usage is TRBJ1-2; D gene unclear. Germline CDR1 and CDR2: SGHDN and FVKESK. V dropped 0 bases and J dropped 4 bases, with 12 bases sitting between them. The CDR3 has 15 residues.

This clonotype has at least ten counts. CDR3 amino acids: CASSEGRYFNEKLFF. The CDR3 bases are TGTGCCAGCAGTGAAGGAAGGTATTTCAATGAAAAACTGTTTTTT. The chain carries TRBV6-1 and TRBJ1-4; no reliable D call. The CDR3 extends over 15 amino acids. Trimming cost V 1 base and J 5 bases, with 11 bases left between them. The germline gives CDR1 MNHNS, CDR2 SASEGT.

This clonotype was recorded many times. The chain is built from TRBV28 and TRBJ1-4; D gene ambiguous. Germline values: CDR1 MDHEN, CDR2 SYDVKM. Trimming pared 2 bases from V and 4 bases from J, leaving 5 bases between. The CDR3 runs 13 residues. The CDR3 spells CASSLGNNEKLFF. CDR3 coding DNA: TGTGCCAGCAGTTTAGGGAATAATGAAAAACTGTTTTTT.